This T cell receptor (beta chain) was identified in a study of blood T cell repertoires in COVID-19. Looking at the study overall: Spain, Italy and the United States supplied samples that represented acute and convalescent COVID-19. The analysed material was cDNA or gDNA that came from T cells, B-cell-depleted T cells, or PBMCs.

The authors' processing: Reference gene primer amplification gave estimated nucleated cell counts. The assay was immunoSEQ multiplex PCR, and TCRdb's table has in-frame clones only and misses some. The DNA gave D and trimming, while V, J and clone size come from that table. The table shows about 110,000 clones, with less than 75% occurring only once. The V gene end was trimmed by 3 bases and the J gene end by 5 bases; junction bases not matched to a gene: 5. The CDR3 has 15 amino acids. CDR1 and CDR2 from the germline V gene are DFQATT and SNEGSKA (reference sequence). Sequencing was carried out using peripheral blood. The receptor's source is a woman between 40 and 55 years old with acute or convalescent COVID-19. The chain links TRBV20-1 to TRBJ2-1, with 12 nucleotides matching TRBD2. The CDR3 protein is CSASPSGGADNEQFF. CDR3 in DNA: TGCAGTGCTAGTCCTAGCGGGGGGGCAGACAATGAGCAGTTCTTC.